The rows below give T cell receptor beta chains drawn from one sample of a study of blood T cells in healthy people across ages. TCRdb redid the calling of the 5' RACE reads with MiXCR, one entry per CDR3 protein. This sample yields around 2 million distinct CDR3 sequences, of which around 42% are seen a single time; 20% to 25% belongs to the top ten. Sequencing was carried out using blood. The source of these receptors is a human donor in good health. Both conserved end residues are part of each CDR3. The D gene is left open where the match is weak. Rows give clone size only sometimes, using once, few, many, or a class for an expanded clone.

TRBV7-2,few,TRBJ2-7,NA,CASSSGMLPYEQYF,TGTGCCAGCAGCTCGGGGATGTTGCCGTACGAGCAGTACTTC
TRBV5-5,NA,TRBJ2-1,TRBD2,CASSPLERGSFEQFF,TGTGCCAGCAGCCCGTTGGAGCGGGGGTCGTTTGAGCAGTTCTTC
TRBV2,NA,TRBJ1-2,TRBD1,CASGDRGNGYTF,TGTGCCAGCGGGGACAGGGGAAACGGCTACACCTTC
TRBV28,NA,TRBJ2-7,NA,CASSLRTVTYEQYF,TGTGCCAGCAGTCTTCGGACAGTAACCTACGAGCAGTACTTC
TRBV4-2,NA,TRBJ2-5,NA,CASSQVGWSQETQYF,TGTGCCAGCAGCCAAGTAGGGTGGTCCCAAGAGACCCAGTACTTC
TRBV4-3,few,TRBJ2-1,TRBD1,CASSQDRQGVYNEQFF,TGCGCCAGCAGCCAAGATCGACAGGGGGTCTACAATGAGCAGTTCTTC
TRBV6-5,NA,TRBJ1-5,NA,CASRRREGQPQHF,TGTGCCAGCAGACGCCGCGAGGGGCAGCCCCAGCATTTT
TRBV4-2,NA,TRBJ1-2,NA,CASSQGRSDYGYTF,TGTGCCAGCAGCCAAGGGAGGTCCGACTATGGCTACACCTTC
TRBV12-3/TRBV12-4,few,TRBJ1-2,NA,CASSFSGEVGGYTF,TGTGCCAGCAGTTTCTCAGGGGAAGTCGGGGGCTACACCTTC
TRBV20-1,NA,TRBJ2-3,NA,CSAREAATDTQYF,TGCAGTGCTAGAGAGGCCGCCACAGATACGCAGTATTTT
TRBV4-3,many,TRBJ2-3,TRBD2,CASSQDGGGSTDTQYF,TGCGCCAGCAGCCAGGATGGCGGGGGGAGCACAGATACGCAGTATTTT
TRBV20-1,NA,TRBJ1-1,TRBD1,CSAINRDRGYNTEAFF,TGCAGTGCTATCAACCGGGACAGGGGATACAACACTGAAGCTTTCTTT
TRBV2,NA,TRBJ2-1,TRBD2,CACSDPAGYGEQFF,TGTGCCTGCAGTGATCCAGCGGGGTATGGTGAGCAGTTCTTC
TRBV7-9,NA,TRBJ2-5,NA,CASSHPMVPETQYF,TGTGCCAGCAGCCATCCCATGGTTCCGGAGACCCAGTACTTC
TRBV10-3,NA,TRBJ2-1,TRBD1,CAISTGTGDDEQFF,TGTGCCATCAGTACCGGGACAGGCGATGATGAGCAGTTCTTC
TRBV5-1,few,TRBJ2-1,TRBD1,CASSTGTGLANEQFF,TGCGCCAGCAGTACCGGGACAGGGCTCGCGAATGAGCAGTTCTTC
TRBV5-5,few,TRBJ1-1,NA,CASSLTRHMNTEAFF,TGTGCCAGCAGCTTGACTAGACACATGAACACTGAAGCTTTCTTT
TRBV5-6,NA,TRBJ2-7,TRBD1,CASSWDSYPHEQYF,TGTGCCAGCAGCTGGGACAGCTACCCCCACGAGCAGTACTTC
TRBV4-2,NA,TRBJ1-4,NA,CASSQDQTGNNEKRFF,TGTGCCAGCAGCCAAGATCAGACAGGAAATAATGAAAAACGGTTTTTT
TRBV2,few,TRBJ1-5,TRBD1,CASSAETGANQPQHF,TGTGCCAGCAGTGCCGAGACAGGGGCTAATCAGCCCCAGCATTTT
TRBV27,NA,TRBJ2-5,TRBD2,CASSLSLAGVGETQYF,TGTGCCAGCAGTCTATCGCTAGCGGGGGTAGGAGAGACCCAGTACTTC
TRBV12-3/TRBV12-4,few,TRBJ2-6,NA,CASSSIGSQGVLTF,TGTGCCAGCAGTTCTATCGGGTCCCAAGGGGTCCTGACTTTC
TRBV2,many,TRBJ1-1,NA,CASTGGTEAFF,TGTGCCAGCACCGGCGGTACTGAAGCTTTCTTT
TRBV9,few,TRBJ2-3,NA,CASSVVATTDTQYF,TGTGCCAGCAGCGTAGTAGCCACCACAGATACGCAGTATTTT
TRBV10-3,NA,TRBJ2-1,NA,CAIMKQGGNEQFF,TGTGCCATCATGAAACAGGGGGGGAATGAGCAGTTCTTC
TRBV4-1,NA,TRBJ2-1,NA,CASSPQLGLLGEQFF,TGCGCCAGCAGCCCTCAGCTAGGCCTGCTCGGGGAGCAGTTCTTC
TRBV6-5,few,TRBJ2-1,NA,CASSYHPVYNEQFF,TGTGCCAGCAGTTACCATCCGGTTTACAATGAGCAGTTCTTC
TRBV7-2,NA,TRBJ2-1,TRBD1,CASDRDVEQFF,TGTGCCAGCGACAGGGACGTTGAGCAGTTCTTC
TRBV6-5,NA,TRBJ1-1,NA,CASTVEAGDENTEAFF,TGTGCCAGCACAGTTGAGGCAGGGGACGAGAACACTGAAGCTTTCTTT
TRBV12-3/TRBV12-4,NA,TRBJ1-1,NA,CASTGGTATEAFF,TGTGCCAGCACCGGGGGTACGGCCACTGAAGCTTTCTTT
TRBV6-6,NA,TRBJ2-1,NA,CASSQAGAPGNEQFF,TGTGCCAGCAGCCAGGCGGGGGCCCCGGGCAATGAGCAGTTCTTC
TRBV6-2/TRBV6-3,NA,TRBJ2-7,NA,CASPMSRSYEQYF,TGTGCCAGCCCAATGAGCCGCAGCTACGAGCAGTACTTC
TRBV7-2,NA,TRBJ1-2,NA,CASRKTTGRNGYTF,TGTGCCAGCAGAAAAACGACTGGCCGCAATGGCTACACCTTC
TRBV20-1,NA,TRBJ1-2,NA,CSARAPGLYGYTF,TGCAGTGCTAGAGCTCCAGGGCTCTATGGCTACACCTTC
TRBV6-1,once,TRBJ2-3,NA,CASSELGGDTQYF,TGTGCCAGCAGTGAATTGGGTGGAGATACGCAGTATTTT
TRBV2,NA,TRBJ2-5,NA,CASSGNGGEETQYF,TGTGCCAGCAGCGGTAACGGGGGCGAGGAGACCCAGTACTTC
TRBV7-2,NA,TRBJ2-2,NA,CASSLDLLLGTGELFF,TGTGCCAGCAGCTTAGATCTGTTACTGGGCACCGGGGAGCTGTTTTTT
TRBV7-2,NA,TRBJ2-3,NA,CASSLVQATDTQYF,TGTGCCAGCAGCTTAGTTCAGGCGACAGATACGCAGTATTTT
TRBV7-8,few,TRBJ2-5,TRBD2,CASRRTSGGLWGETQYF,TGTGCCAGCAGACGGACTAGCGGGGGATTGTGGGGAGAGACCCAGTACTTC
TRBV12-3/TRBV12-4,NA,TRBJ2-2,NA,CASSFTGPVTGELFF,TGTGCCAGCAGTTTTACGGGCCCGGTCACCGGGGAGCTGTTTTTT
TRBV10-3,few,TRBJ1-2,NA,CAISERYGYTF,TGTGCCATCAGTGAGAGATATGGCTACACCTTC
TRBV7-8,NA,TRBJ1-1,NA,CASSLIVRGAEAFF,TGTGCCAGCAGCTTAATTGTACGGGGCGCTGAAGCTTTCTTT
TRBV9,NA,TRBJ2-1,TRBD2,CASSASSGGAYEQFF,TGTGCCAGCAGCGCCTCTAGCGGGGGGGCTTATGAGCAGTTCTTC
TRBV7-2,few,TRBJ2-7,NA,CASQPHSSSYEQYF,TGTGCCAGCCAACCTCACTCGAGCTCCTACGAGCAGTACTTC
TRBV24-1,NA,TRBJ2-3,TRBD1,CATSDLGDRGTDTQYF,TGTGCCACCAGTGATTTGGGGGACAGAGGCACAGATACGCAGTATTTT
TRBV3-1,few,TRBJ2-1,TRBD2,CASSQLAGASNEQFF,TGTGCCAGCAGCCAACTAGCGGGGGCATCGAATGAGCAGTTCTTC
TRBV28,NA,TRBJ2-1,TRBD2,CASSLAGFFAREQFF,TGTGCCAGCAGTCTAGCGGGGTTTTTTGCCAGAGAGCAGTTCTTC
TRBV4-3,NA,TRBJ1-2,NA,CASSQEPGVYGYTF,TGCGCCAGCAGCCAAGAACCAGGGGTCTATGGCTACACCTTC
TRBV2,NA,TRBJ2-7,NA,CASKEGVGYEQYF,TGTGCCAGCAAAGAAGGTGTTGGCTACGAGCAGTACTTC
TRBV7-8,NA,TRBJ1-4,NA,CASGQRPGRGDEKLFF,TGTGCCAGCGGCCAAAGACCGGGCAGGGGAGATGAAAAACTGTTTTTT
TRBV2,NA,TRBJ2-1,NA,CASSEGGFWADTYEQFF,TGTGCCAGCAGTGAAGGAGGTTTTTGGGCTGATACCTACGAGCAGTTCTTC
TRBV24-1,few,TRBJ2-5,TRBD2,CATSGLAGGPARETQYF,TGTGCCACCAGCGGACTAGCGGGGGGGCCAGCAAGGGAGACCCAGTACTTC
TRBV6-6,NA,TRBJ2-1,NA,CASSLSRQLYNEQFF,TGTGCCAGCAGCCTATCCCGACAGCTCTACAATGAGCAGTTCTTC
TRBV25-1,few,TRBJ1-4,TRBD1,CASSKGGDRWNEKLFF,TGTGCCAGCAGTAAAGGAGGGGACAGATGGAATGAAAAACTGTTTTTT